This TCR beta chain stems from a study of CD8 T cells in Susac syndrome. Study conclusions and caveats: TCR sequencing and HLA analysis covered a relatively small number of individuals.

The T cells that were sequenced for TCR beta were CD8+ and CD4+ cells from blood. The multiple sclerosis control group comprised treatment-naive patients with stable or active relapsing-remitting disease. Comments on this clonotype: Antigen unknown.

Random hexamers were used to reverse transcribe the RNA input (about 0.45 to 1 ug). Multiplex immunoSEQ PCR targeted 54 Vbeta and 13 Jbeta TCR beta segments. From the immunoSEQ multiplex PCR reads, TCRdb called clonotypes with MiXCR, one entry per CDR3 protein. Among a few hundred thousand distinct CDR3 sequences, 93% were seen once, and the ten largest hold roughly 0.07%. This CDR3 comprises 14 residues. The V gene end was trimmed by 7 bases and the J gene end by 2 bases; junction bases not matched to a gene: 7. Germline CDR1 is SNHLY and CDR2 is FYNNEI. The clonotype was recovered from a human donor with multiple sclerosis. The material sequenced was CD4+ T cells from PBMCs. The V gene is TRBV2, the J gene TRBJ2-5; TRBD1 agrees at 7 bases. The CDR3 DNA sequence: TGTGCCAGCAAGGAGACAGGGCCTCAAGAGACCCAGTACTTC. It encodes CASKETGPQETQYF. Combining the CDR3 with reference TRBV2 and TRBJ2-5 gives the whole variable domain EPEVTQTPSHQVTQMGQEVILRCVPISNHLYFYWYRQILGQKVEFLVSFYNNEISEKSEIFDDQFSVERPDGSNFTLKIRSTKLEDSAMYFCASKETGPQETQYFGPGTRLLVL.